This TCR beta chain was profiled in a study of early T cells in non-severe SARS-CoV-2 infection. Unique molecular identifiers (one per individual cDNA molecule) were attached. In TCRdb, the 5' RACE reads were re-called with MiXCR into one record per CDR3 protein. This table has some 40,000 distinct CDR3 sequences, 3% to 4.5% appearing once. This clonotype was counted ten times or more. V lost 6 bases to trimming and J lost 3 bases, with 13 bases between them. The CDR3 is made up of 13 amino acids. The germline V gene encodes CDR1 SGDLS and CDR2 YYNGEE. Sequencing used whole blood. This TCR was sampled from an adult who was a healthcare worker with PCR-confirmed SARS-CoV-2 infection or an uninfected control (not recorded which). J is TRBJ2-7 and V is TRBV9; D is possibly TRBD2 (6 bases). The CDR3: CASTREVLYEQYV. CDR3 nucleotide sequence: TGTGCCAGCACTAGGGAGGTCCTCTACGAGCAGTACGTC.